This T cell receptor beta chain is from a study of T cells in localized non-small cell lung cancer. The CDR3 totals 13 residues. From germline, CDR1 is MNHGY and CDR2 SAAAGT. Trimming cost V 5 bases and J 5 bases, with 10 bases left between them. Notes on the study in general: Among the top 100 tumor clones, a median around 50 appeared in adjacent lung. Higher T cell density in the blood was associated with longer overall survival, whereas higher adjacent-lung clonality associated with shorter survival.

A remark on this clone: Its target is unknown.

Measured with immunoSEQ multiplex PCR; TCRdb has only the in-frame clones, and not every one. The sample lists 4,000 to 4,500 clones, approximately 40% seen once, with 6.2% in the top ten. The sample here was lung tumor tissue, taken before any cancer treatment. The clonotype was recovered from a woman aged 35-75 years with stage I lung adenocarcinoma. J is TRBJ2-1 and V is TRBV6-8; a weak D match, TRBD1 (6 bases). The CDR3 region has the DNA TGTGCCAGCAGTCAGGACAGTAACAATGAGCAGTTCTTC. Its protein product is CASSQDSNNEQFF.